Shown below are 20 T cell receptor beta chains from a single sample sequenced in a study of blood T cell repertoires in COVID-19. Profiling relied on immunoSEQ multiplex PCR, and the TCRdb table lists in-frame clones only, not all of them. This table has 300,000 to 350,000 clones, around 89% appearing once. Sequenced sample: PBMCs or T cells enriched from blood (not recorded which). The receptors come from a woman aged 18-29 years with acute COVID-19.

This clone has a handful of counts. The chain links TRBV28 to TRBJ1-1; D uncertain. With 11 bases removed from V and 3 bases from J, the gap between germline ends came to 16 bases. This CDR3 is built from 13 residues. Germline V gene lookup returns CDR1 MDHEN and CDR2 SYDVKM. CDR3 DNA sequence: TGTGCCTCCCGACGGGGAAGGGACACTGAAGCTTTCTTT. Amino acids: CASRRGRDTEAFF.

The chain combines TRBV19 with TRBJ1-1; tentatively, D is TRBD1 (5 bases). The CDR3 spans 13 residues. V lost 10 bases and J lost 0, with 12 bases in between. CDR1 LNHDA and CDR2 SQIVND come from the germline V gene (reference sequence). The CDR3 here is CATYRTLNTEAFF. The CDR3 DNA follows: TGTGCCACTTACAGGACCCTGAACACTGAAGCTTTCTTT.

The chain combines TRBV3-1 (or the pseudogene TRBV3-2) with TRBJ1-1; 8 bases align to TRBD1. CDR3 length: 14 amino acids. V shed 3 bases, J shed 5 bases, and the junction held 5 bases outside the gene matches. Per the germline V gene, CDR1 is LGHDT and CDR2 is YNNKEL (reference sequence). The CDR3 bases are TGTGCCAGCAGCCACAGGGGGCGCATTACTGAAGCTTTCTTT. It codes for CASSHRGRITEAFF.

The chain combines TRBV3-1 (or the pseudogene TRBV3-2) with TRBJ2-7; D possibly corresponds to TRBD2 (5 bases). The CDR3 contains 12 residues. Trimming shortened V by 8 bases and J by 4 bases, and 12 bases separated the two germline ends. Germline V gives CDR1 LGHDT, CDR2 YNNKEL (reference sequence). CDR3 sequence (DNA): TGTGCCAGCGGAGGACTGTCGTACGAGCAGTACTTC. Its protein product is CASGGLSYEQYF.

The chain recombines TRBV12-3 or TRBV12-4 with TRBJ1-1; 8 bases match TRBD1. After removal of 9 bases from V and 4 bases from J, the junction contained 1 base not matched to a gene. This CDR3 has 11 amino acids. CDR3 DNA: TGTGCCAGTGACAGGGGCACTGAAGCTTTCTTT. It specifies CASDRGTEAFF.

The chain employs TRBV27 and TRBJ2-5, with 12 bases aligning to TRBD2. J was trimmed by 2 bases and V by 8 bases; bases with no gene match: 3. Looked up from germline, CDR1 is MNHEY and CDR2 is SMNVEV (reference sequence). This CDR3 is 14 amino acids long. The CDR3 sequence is CASWLAGGQETQYF. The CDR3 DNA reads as TGTGCCAGCTGGCTAGCGGGAGGGCAAGAGACCCAGTACTTC.

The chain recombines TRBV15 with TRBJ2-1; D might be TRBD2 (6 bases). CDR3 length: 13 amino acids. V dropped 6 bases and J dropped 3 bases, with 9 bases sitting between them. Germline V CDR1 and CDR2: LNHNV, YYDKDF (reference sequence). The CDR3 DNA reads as TGTGCCACCAGGAGGGGAGGCTACAATGAGCAGTTCTTC. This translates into CATRRGGYNEQFF. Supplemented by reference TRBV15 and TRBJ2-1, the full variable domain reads DAMVIQNPRYQVTQFGKPVTLSCSQTLNHNVMYWYQQKSSQAPKLLFHYYDKDFNNEADTPDNFQSRRPNTSFCFLDIRSPGLGDTAMYLCATRRGGYNEQFFGPGTRLTVL.

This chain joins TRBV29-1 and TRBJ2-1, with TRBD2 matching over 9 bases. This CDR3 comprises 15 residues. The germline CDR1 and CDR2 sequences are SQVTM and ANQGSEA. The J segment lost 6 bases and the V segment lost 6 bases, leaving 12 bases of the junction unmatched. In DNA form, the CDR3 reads TGCAGCGTGCGCCAAGCGGGAGGCCCAGGCAATGAGCAGTTCTTC. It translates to CSVRQAGGPGNEQFF.

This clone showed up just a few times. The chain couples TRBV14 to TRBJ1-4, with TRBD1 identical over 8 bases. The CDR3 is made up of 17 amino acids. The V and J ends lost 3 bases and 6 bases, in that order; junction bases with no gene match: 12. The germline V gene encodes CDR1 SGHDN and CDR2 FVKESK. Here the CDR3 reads CASSHASGTGVYEKLFF. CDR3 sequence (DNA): TGTGCCAGCAGCCACGCCTCCGGGACAGGAGTATATGAAAAACTGTTTTTT.

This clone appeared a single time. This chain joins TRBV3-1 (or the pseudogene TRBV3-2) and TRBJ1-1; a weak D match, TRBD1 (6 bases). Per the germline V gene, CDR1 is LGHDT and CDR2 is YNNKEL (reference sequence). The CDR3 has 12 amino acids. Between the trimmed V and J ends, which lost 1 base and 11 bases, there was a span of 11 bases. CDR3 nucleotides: TGTGCCAGCAGCCAAGCGGGGGGCGATGCTTTCTTT. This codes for CASSQAGGDAFF.

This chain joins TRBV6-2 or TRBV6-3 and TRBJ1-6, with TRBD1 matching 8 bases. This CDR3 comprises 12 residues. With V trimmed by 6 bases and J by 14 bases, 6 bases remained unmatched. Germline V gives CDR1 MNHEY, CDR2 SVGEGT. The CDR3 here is CASSQGAGSLHF. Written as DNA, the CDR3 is TGTGCCAGCAGCCAGGGGGCTGGGTCCCTCCACTTT.

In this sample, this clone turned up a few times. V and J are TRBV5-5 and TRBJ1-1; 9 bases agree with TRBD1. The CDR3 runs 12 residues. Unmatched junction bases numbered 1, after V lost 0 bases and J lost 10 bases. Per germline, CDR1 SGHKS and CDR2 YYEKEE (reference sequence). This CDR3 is CASSLEGQGAFF. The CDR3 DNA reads TGTGCCAGCAGCTTGGAGGGACAGGGAGCTTTCTTT.

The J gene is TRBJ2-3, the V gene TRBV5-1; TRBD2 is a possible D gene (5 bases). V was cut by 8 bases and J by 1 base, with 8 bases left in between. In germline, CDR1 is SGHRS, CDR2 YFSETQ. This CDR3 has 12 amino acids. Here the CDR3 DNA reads TGCGCCAGTTCGAGGGGCACAGATACGCAGTATTTT. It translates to CASSRGTDTQYF.

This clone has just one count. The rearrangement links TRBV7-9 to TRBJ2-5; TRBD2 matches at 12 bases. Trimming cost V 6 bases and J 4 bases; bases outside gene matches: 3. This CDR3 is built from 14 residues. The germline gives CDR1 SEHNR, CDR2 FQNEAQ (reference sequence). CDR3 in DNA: TGTGCCAGCAGGTGGACTAGCGGGATAGAGACCCAGTACTTC. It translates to CASRWTSGIETQYF.

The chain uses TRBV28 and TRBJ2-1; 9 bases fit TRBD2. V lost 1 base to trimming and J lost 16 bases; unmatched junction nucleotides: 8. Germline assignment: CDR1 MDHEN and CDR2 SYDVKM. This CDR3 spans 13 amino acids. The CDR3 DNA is TGTGCCAGCAGTTTATCAGCGGGAGGATACTCCTTCTTC. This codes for CASSLSAGGYSFF.

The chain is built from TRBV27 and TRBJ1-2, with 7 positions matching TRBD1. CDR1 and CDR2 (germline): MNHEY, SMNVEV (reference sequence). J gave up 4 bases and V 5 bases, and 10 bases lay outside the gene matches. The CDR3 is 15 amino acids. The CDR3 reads CASSPRQGAVYGYTF. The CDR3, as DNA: TGTGCCAGCAGTCCGAGACAGGGAGCAGTCTATGGCTACACCTTC.

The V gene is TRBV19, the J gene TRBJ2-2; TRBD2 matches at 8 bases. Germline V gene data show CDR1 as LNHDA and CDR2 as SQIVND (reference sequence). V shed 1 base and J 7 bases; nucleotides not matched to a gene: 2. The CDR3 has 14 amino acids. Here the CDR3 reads CASSIAGGVGELFF. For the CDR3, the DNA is TGTGCCAGTAGTATAGCGGGAGGGGTCGGGGAGCTGTTTTTT.

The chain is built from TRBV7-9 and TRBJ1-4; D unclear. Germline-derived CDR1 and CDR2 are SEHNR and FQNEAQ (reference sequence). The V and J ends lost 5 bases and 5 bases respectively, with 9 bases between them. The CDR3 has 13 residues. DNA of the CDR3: TGTGCCAGCAGCCCCTCACACAATGAAAAACTGTTTTTT. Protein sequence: CASSPSHNEKLFF.

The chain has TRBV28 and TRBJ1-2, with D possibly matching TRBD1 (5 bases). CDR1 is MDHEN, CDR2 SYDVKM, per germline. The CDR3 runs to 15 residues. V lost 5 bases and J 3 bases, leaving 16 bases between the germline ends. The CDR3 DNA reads TGTGCCAGCAGTGGCCGCGGAGGAGGGGACTATGGCTACACCTTC. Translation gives CASSGRGGGDYGYTF.

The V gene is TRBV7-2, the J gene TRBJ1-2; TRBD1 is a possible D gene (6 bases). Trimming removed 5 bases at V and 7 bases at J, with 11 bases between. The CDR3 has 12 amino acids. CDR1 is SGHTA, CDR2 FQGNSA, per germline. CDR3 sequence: CASSGGGPGYTF. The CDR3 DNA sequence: TGTGCCAGCAGCGGCGGGGGGCCTGGCTACACCTTC. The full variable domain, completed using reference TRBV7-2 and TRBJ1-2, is GAGVSQSPSNKVTEKGKDVELRCDPISGHTALYWYRQSLGQGLEFLIYFQGNSAPDKSGLPSDRFSAERTGGSVSTLTIQRTQQEDSAVYLCASSGGGPGYTFGSGTRLTVV.